These 12 T cell receptor beta chains share one sample of origin, sequenced in a study of blood T cell repertoires in COVID-19. Clones were sequenced by immunoSEQ multiplex PCR, and TCRdb holds only the in-frame ones, with some missing. The sample yields some 120,000 clones, around 80% seen once. Sequenced: peripheral blood. The receptors come from a man in his 70s with acute or convalescent COVID-19.

This clone was seen a few times. J is TRBJ2-3 and V is TRBV5-1, with TRBD2 identical over 15 bases. Germline lookup yields CDR1 SGHRS and CDR2 YFSETQ. With 1 base clipped from V and 0 bases from J, the junction kept 3 bases outside the gene matches. CDR3 length: 18 amino acids. The CDR3 sequence: CASSLLGTSGGSTDTQYF. DNA of the CDR3: TGCGCCAGCAGCTTGCTCGGGACTAGCGGGGGGAGCACAGATACGCAGTATTTT.

This clone was found once. The genes are TRBV7-9 and TRBJ2-7, with 10 bases aligning to TRBD2. The J segment lost 2 bases and the V segment lost 5 bases, leaving 6 bases of the junction unmatched. From germline, CDR1 is SEHNR and CDR2 FQNEAQ (reference sequence). The CDR3 length is 15 residues. This CDR3 reads CASSPPSGGTYEQYF. The CDR3 nucleotides read TGTGCCAGCAGCCCTCCTAGCGGGGGTACCTACGAGCAGTACTTC.

This clone was detected a few times. This sequence joins TRBV11-2 and TRBJ1-2; 10 bases align to TRBD1. With V trimmed by 5 bases and J by 1 base, 4 bases remained unmatched. Per the germline V gene, CDR1 is SGHAT and CDR2 is FQNNGV. This CDR3 region has 15 residues. The DNA for the CDR3 is TGTGCCAGCAGCCCGGGACAGGGGATTAACTATGGCTACACCTTC. Encoded protein: CASSPGQGINYGYTF.

This clone has just a few counts. V is TRBV5-4 and J is TRBJ1-2; 8 bases are shared with TRBD1. Trimming took 2 bases from V and 4 from J; bases not matched to a gene: 1. The CDR3 has 13 amino acids. Germline assignment: CDR1 SGHNT and CDR2 YYREEE (reference sequence). The chain's CDR3 is CASSFTGGYGYTF. The DNA for the CDR3 is TGTGCCAGCAGCTTCACAGGGGGCTATGGCTACACCTTC.

J is TRBJ1-6 and V is TRBV12-5, with D perhaps TRBD1 (6 bases). CDR3 length: 13 residues. Trimming left V 1 base short and J 15 bases short, with 13 bases between. In germline, CDR1 is LGHNT, CDR2 FRNRAP. CDR3 DNA: TGTGCTAGTGGTTTGGCGAGGGGGTTGGACCTCCACTTT. Protein product: CASGLARGLDLHF.

V is TRBV29-1 and J is TRBJ1-2, with TRBD1 matching over 7 bases. The V gene's germline CDR1 is SQVTM and CDR2 ANQGSEA. Unmatched junction bases numbered 20, after V lost 6 bases and J lost 13 bases. The CDR3 consists of 14 residues. The CDR3 spells CSVKPGTDKAGSTF. CDR3 nucleotide sequence: TGCAGCGTCAAACCAGGGACAGACAAGGCGGGGTCCACCTTC.

The gene calls are TRBV28 and TRBJ2-3, with D perhaps matching TRBD1 (6 bases). V lost 4 bases and J 14 bases, leaving 13 bases between the germline ends. Germline V CDR1 and CDR2: MDHEN, SYDVKM. The length of the CDR3 is 11 residues. The CDR3 DNA follows: TGTGCCAGCAGTTACGTAGGGACATGGTATTTT. Amino acid sequence: CASSYVGTWYF.

The chain has TRBV6-5 and TRBJ1-6, with TRBD1 matching over 8 bases. J lost 4 bases, V lost 5 bases, and 1 base had no gene match. The V gene's germline CDR1 is MNHEY and CDR2 SVGAGI. CDR3 length: 14 amino acids. CDR3 region: CASSRTGYNSPLHF. In DNA form, the CDR3 reads TGTGCCAGCAGTAGGACAGGGTATAATTCACCCCTCCACTTT.

V and J are TRBV7-8 and TRBJ2-1; D is possibly TRBD1 (5 bases). The V end lost 0 bases, the J end lost 2 bases, and 8 bases lay between the germline ends. CDR1 SGHVS and CDR2 FQNEAQ come from the germline V gene. CDR3 length: 15 amino acids. In nucleotides, the CDR3 is TGTGCCAGCAGCTTAGCGATGGGGCCCTACAATGAGCAGTTCTTC. It specifies CASSLAMGPYNEQFF.

The chain joins TRBV28 to TRBJ1-6; 7 nucleotides align to TRBD1. Germline assignment: CDR1 MDHEN and CDR2 SYDVKM. The V segment lost 5 bases and the J segment 5 bases; nucleotides outside the gene matches: 6. CDR3 length equals 15 residues. CDR3: CASSPSTGNNSPLHF. In nucleotides, the CDR3 is TGTGCCAGCAGTCCCTCGACAGGGAATAATTCACCCCTCCACTTT.

This clone has a handful of counts. This sequence joins TRBV15 and TRBJ2-7; D ambiguous. The CDR3 has 12 amino acids. Trimming cost V 4 bases and J 6 bases, with 10 bases left between them. Looked up from germline, CDR1 is LNHNV and CDR2 is YYDKDF (reference sequence). CDR3 protein: CATSTTSGEQYF. Written as DNA, the CDR3 is TGTGCCACCAGCACAACCTCCGGCGAGCAGTACTTC.

The V and J genes are TRBV10-3 and TRBJ2-2, with 8 bases lining up with TRBD2. Per the germline V gene, CDR1 is ENHRY and CDR2 is SYGVKD. The trim removed 7 bases at V and 5 bases at J, leaving 9 bases unmatched. The CDR3 has 15 residues. CDR3 nucleotide sequence: TGTGCCATCAAGACCGGGACTAGGGATACCGGGGAGCTGTTTTTT. Its protein is CAIKTGTRDTGELFF.